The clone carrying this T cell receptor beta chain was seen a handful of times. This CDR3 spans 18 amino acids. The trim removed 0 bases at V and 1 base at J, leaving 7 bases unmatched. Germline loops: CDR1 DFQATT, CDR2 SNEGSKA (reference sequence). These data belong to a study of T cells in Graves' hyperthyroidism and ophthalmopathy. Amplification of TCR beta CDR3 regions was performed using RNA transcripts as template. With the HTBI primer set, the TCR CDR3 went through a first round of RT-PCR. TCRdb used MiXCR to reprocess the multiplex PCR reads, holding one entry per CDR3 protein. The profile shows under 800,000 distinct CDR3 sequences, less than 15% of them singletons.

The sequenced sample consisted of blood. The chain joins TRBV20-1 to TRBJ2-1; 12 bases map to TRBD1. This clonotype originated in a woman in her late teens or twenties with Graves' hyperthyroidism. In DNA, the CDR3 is TGCAGTGCTAGAGATCTAGGGACAGGGGGCGATTCCTACAATGAGCAGTTCTTC. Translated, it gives CSARDLGTGGDSYNEQFF.